This paragraph reports one T cell receptor (beta chain). This clonotype was seen a handful of times. Its antigen is not yet known. Base qualities are missing; no much larger clone stands one base away. This sample is part of a study of blood T cells in healthy people across ages (dated by TCRdb to between 2015 and 2017). Turning to the overall study: In model experiments, template switching captured roughly one uniquely barcoded TCR beta cDNA molecule for every two T cells. To track age-related changes in TCR beta repertoire diversity, the study relied on deep sequencing normalized with unique cDNA molecular identifiers. The donors were divided into four age groups: young (average about 15 years), middle-aged (around 37), aged (about 62) and long-lived (about 90). To avoid experimental bias, donors of different ages were distributed randomly across sequencing lanes. Two additional independent replicas of 1 million unique cDNA reads from the same blood draw were analyzed for two donors (one aged 18 to 30 and one aged 80 or older).

The library relied on 5' RACE. TCRdb names Illumina HiSeq 2500 as the instrument used. A second roughly 6 to 12 cycle PCR used a sample-barcoded 5' primer and a J-beta primer mix. A unique molecular identifier was introduced onto each TCR beta cDNA molecule by a template-switch 5' adaptor carrying 12 random nucleotides. At least 3 million CDR3-containing paired-end reads were obtained from each sample. First-strand cDNA was synthesized from all RNA with the Mint cDNA synthesis kit, primed by a TRBC-specific oligonucleotide. After uracil-DNA glycosylase treatment, a first 18-cycle PCR used universal primers M1SS and BC2_uni_R on all cDNA. From the authors' description of their analysis: For normalization, 1 million high-quality reads, each with a distinct molecular identifier, were randomly selected from each sample. Instead of being binned into consensus sequences, reads that shared molecular identifiers were thrown out. MiTCR, set to a Q25 quality threshold and the strictest error-elimination algorithm, was used for CDR3 identification, clonotype clustering and error correction. A nonparametric unseen species model using Euler transformation provided a lower-bound estimate of total TCR beta diversity. Using fastp at Q25 and MiXCR, TCRdb reprocessed the public reads and kept productive beta chains. Each CDR3 protein appears once, grouped with its most common genes and DNA. The V and J calls here are based on TCRdb, not the publication. The sample includes 700,000 or so distinct CDR3 sequences, with roughly 41% observed a single time. About 30% of the sample is in the top ten clones.

Points the paper makes about the study in general: As age increased, observed TCR beta diversity per million T cells dropped in a roughly linear way, and a significant reduction was already evident by age roughly 40. Total diversity estimates from one million sequenced T cells were considered lower bounds and underestimates. The percentage of naive T cells measured by flow cytometry correlated strongly with observed TCR beta diversity. Donor CMV infection status was unknown, potentially confounding age-related changes in expanded clonotypes. Bulk unsorted PBMC profiling prevented conclusive comparison of naive and antigen-experienced compartments. Compared with the aged group, the long-lived group had more naive CD4+ T cells, fewer expanded clones and increased TCR diversity, a pattern suggesting age selection.

As encoded in the germline V gene, CDR1 is SGHRS while CDR2 is YFSETQ. V is cut back by 0 bases and J by 6 bases, with 9 bases in the junction unmatched. Counted from cysteine to phenylalanine, this CDR3 has 17 amino acids. Only CDR3 DNA remains: 51 bases, in frame from the first base. The roughly 39 donors, aged roughly 6 to 95 years, were systemically healthy Caucasian individuals from Russia. Each donor gave 8 to 10 milliliters of peripheral blood, collected into EDTA-treated Vacutainer tubes. PBMCs were isolated by Ficoll-Paque density-gradient centrifugation, with at least 7 million obtained per sample. Trizol reagent was used to extract total RNA from the PBMCs, yielding at least 6 micrograms per sample. For every donor, flow cytometry on a PBMC aliquot measured the percentage of naive CD45RAhigh/CD27high T cells.

The rearranged chain carries TRBV5-1 and TRBJ2-1; TRBD2 agrees with 10 junctional bases. Source material: blood. This clonotype was sampled from a man older than 75 in good health. The bases read TGCGCCAGCAGCTTGGTCGGGCTAGCGGGAGTTGGCAATGAGCAGTTCTTC. It encodes CASSLVGLAGVGNEQFF.